This is a list of T cell receptor beta chains from one sample in a study of shared clonotypes between healthy human individuals. Method: immunoSEQ multiplex PCR; TCRdb's copy keeps in-frame clones and lacks some. The table lists 1,400,000 or so clones, approximately 98.5% of them singletons. Input material: naive CD4+ T cells sorted from blood. Every receptor here comes from a man in his thirties or forties in good health. Each CDR3 is given with its conserved first and last residue. D genes are given only for firm matches. Size is stated for part of the rows, as once, few or many counts, or as a class when the clone is expanded.

d_gene	v_gene	j_gene	abundance	len	CDR3aa	CDR3nt
TRBD2	TRBV7-9	TRBJ2-3	NA	16	CASSSSLAGGPIRQYF	TGTGCCAGCAGCTCCTCTCTAGCGGGAGGACCCATAAGGCAGTATTTT
NA	TRBV5-1	TRBJ2-3	NA	14	CASSLEGRTDTQYF	TGCGCCAGCAGCTTAGAGGGGCGCACAGATACGCAGTATTTT
TRBD2	TRBV5-5	TRBJ2-5	NA	18	CASSLVLLGGRPQETQYF	TGTGCCAGCAGCTTGGTTCTACTGGGCGGGAGGCCACAAGAGACCCAGTACTTC
TRBD1	TRBV2	TRBJ1-4	NA	17	CASSGKGGALTDEKLFF	TGTGCCAGCAGTGGTAAAGGGGGCGCGCTGACTGATGAAAAACTGTTTTTT
NA	TRBV7-6	TRBJ2-1	NA	16	CASSLGGPLFSDEQFF	TGTGCCAGCAGCTTGGGTGGCCCCCTCTTCTCCGATGAGCAGTTCTTC
NA	TRBV21-1	TRBJ2-5	NA	18	CASSNRRGKGNTKETQYF	TGTGCCAGCAGCAACAGGCGGGGAAAGGGGAATACTAAAGAGACCCAGTACTTC
NA	TRBV29-1	TRBJ1-2	NA	14	CSVEALPGGDGYTF	TGCAGCGTTGAAGCCCTCCCGGGGGGAGATGGCTACACCTTC
NA	TRBV11-2	TRBJ1-4	NA	16	CASSPYKGATNEKLFF	TGTGCCAGCAGCCCGTACAAAGGGGCAACTAATGAAAAACTGTTTTTT
NA	TRBV6-6	TRBJ2-5	NA	11	CASSSGETGYF	TGTGCCAGCTCCTCTGGAGAGACCGGATACTTC
NA	TRBV28	TRBJ1-2	NA	14	CASSPYSMIYGYTF	TGTGCCAGCAGTCCATATTCGATGATCTATGGCTACACCTTC
NA	TRBV12-5	TRBJ2-1	NA	12	CASGLGYNEQFF	TGTGCTAGTGGTTTGGGTTACAATGAGCAGTTCTTC
TRBD1	TRBV29-1	TRBJ1-3	NA	13	CSVADRGGNTIYF	TGCAGCGTGGCAGACAGGGGAGGAAACACCATATATTTT
NA	TRBV9	TRBJ2-2	NA	14	CASSPRDLTGELFF	TGTGCCAGCAGCCCCCGGGACCTCACCGGGGAGCTGTTTTTT
NA	TRBV27	TRBJ2-7	once	12	CASSLVQSEQYF	TGTGCCAGCAGTTTAGTCCAATCTGAGCAGTACTTC
TRBD2	TRBV7-9	TRBJ2-3	NA	13	CAVSGRAEDTQYF	TGTGCCGTTAGCGGGAGGGCCGAAGATACGCAGTATTTT
NA	TRBV4-3	TRBJ2-3	NA	15	CASSQDRYGTDTQYF	TGCGCCAGCAGCCAAGACAGATATGGCACAGATACGCAGTATTTT
TRBD2	TRBV7-6	TRBJ2-7	NA	16	CASSLGTSGGTYEQYF	TGTGCCAGCAGCTTAGGGACTAGCGGGGGCACCTACGAGCAGTACTTC
NA	TRBV10-2	TRBJ2-3	NA	17	CASSETSGTGGTDTQYF	TGCGCCAGCAGTGAGACTAGCGGGACAGGGGGCACAGATACGCAGTATTTT
NA	TRBV6-1	TRBJ2-5	NA	13	CASSDRGRETQYF	TGTGCCAGCAGTGACAGGGGGAGGGAGACCCAGTACTTC
NA	TRBV7-2	TRBJ2-7	NA	13	CASSLVSDYEQYF	TGTGCCAGCAGCTTAGTTTCCGACTACGAGCAGTACTTC
NA	TRBV5-1	TRBJ2-2	NA	14	CASSLGGATGELFF	TGCGCCAGCAGCTTAGGTGGGGCCACCGGGGAGCTGTTTTTT
TRBD2	TRBV9	TRBJ2-1	NA	17	CASSVGLAGGYGNEQFF	TGTGCCAGCAGCGTAGGACTAGCGGGAGGGTATGGCAATGAGCAGTTCTTC
NA	TRBV2	TRBJ2-4	NA	12	CASWLAKNIQYF	TGTGCCAGCTGGCTAGCCAAAAACATTCAGTACTTC
NA	TRBV7-2	TRBJ2-3	NA	13	CATRKASTDTQYF	TGTGCCACCCGTAAGGCTAGCACAGATACGCAGTATTTT
NA	TRBV5-5	TRBJ2-3	NA	14	CASSPGQSTDTQYF	TGTGCCAGCAGCCCCGGACAGAGCACAGATACGCAGTATTTT
NA	TRBV14	TRBJ2-5	NA	13	CASSQHDPGTQYF	TGTGCCAGCAGCCAACACGACCCGGGGACCCAGTACTTC
TRBD2	TRBV7-9	TRBJ2-3	NA	16	CASSGRTSGSTDTQYF	TGTGCCAGCAGCGGCAGGACTAGCGGGAGCACAGATACGCAGTATTTT
TRBD2	TRBV6-1	TRBJ2-2	NA	15	CASSEASGNTGELFF	TGTGCCAGCAGTGAGGCTAGCGGGAACACCGGGGAGCTGTTTTTT
TRBD1	TRBV11-2	TRBJ2-1	NA	17	CASSLVTGGAYYNEQFF	TGTGCCAGCAGCTTAGTAACAGGGGGCGCTTACTACAATGAGCAGTTCTTC
TRBD1	TRBV19	TRBJ1-1	NA	16	CASSIDQGAPNTEAFF	TGTGCCAGTAGTATAGACCAGGGGGCACCGAACACTGAAGCTTTCTTT
TRBD1	TRBV4-3	TRBJ1-2	few	15	CASSQGEDRNYGYTF	TGCGCCAGCAGCCAAGGGGAGGACAGGAACTATGGCTACACCTTC
NA	TRBV9	TRBJ2-7	NA	15	CASSVEQDYSYEQYF	TGTGCCAGCAGCGTAGAACAGGACTACTCCTACGAGCAGTACTTC
TRBD2	TRBV28	TRBJ2-5	NA	14	CASSPSGRVETQYF	TGTGCCAGCAGCCCTAGCGGGAGGGTAGAGACCCAGTACTTC
TRBD1	TRBV25-1	TRBJ1-1	NA	15	CASSNRIQGDTEAFF	TGTGCCAGCAGTAATCGAATACAGGGGGACACTGAAGCTTTCTTT
NA	TRBV7-7	TRBJ2-7	NA	15	CASSPVDGLSYEQYF	TGTGCTAGCAGTCCCGTTGACGGGCTCTCCTACGAGCAGTACTTC
NA	TRBV27	TRBJ1-2	NA	11	CASRPLSQRVF	TGTGCCAGCAGACCTTTGTCTCAGAGGGTATTC
NA	TRBV18	TRBJ2-7	NA	11	CASSPNYEQYF	TGTGCCAGCTCACCCAACTACGAGCAGTACTTC
NA	TRBV9	TRBJ2-1	NA	16	CASSVGPKLVVNEQFF	TGTGCCAGCAGCGTAGGTCCCAAGCTAGTAGTCAATGAGCAGTTCTTC
NA	TRBV5-5	TRBJ2-7	once	14	CASSSTGTSYEQYF	TGTGCCAGCAGCTCTACCGGGACAAGCTACGAGCAGTACTTC
NA	TRBV19	TRBJ1-2	NA	15	CASSKGDFNLYGYTF	TGTGCCAGTAGTAAAGGCGATTTTAACCTCTATGGCTACACCTTC
TRBD2	TRBV5-1	TRBJ2-7	NA	14	CASSLGEGGHEQYF	TGCGCCAGCAGCTTGGGAGAGGGAGGGCACGAGCAGTACTTC
TRBD2	TRBV25-1	TRBJ2-1	once	16	CASSDFGTSAEGEQFF	TGTGCCAGCAGTGATTTTGGGACTAGCGCGGAGGGGGAGCAGTTCTTC